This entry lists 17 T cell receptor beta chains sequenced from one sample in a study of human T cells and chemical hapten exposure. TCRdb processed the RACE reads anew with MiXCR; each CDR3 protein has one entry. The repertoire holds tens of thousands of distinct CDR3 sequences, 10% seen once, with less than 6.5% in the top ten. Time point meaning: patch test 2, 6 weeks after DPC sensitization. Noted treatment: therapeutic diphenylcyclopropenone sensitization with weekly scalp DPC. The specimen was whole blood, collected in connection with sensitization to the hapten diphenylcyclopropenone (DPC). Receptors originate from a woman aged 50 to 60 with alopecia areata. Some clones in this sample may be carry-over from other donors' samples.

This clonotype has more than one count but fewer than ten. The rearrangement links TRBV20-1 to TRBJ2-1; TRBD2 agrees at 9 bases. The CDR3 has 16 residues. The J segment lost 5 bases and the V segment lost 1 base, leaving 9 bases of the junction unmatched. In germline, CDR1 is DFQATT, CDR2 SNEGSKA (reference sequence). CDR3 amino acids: CSARARIAGVHNEQFF. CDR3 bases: TGCAGTGCTAGAGCTAGAATAGCGGGAGTCCACAATGAGCAGTTCTTC.

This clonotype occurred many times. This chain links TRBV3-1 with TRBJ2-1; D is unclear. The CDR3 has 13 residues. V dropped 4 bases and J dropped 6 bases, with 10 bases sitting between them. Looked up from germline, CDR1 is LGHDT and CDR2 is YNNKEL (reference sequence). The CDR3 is CASSPRSFNEQFF. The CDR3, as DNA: TGTGCCAGCAGCCCCCGAAGCTTCAATGAGCAGTTCTTC.

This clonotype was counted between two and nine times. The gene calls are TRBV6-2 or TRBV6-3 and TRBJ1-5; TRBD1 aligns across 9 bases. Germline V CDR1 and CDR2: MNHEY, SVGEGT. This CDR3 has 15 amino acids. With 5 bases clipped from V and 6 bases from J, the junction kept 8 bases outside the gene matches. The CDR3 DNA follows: TGTGCCAGCAGTCCGGCGGGACAGGGAGGTCAGCCCCAGCATTTT. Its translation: CASSPAGQGGQPQHF.

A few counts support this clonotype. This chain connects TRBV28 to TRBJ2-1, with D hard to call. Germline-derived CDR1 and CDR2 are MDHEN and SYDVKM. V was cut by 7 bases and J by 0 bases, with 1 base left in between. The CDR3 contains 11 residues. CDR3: CASNSYNEQFF. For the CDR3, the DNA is TGTGCCAGCAACTCCTACAATGAGCAGTTCTTC.

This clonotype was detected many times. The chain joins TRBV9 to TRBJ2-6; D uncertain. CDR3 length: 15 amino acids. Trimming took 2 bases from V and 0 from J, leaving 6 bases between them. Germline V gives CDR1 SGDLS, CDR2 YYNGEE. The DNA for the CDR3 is TGTGCCAGCAGCGTTGAGCTCTCTGGGGCCAACGTCCTGACTTTC. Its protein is CASSVELSGANVLTF.

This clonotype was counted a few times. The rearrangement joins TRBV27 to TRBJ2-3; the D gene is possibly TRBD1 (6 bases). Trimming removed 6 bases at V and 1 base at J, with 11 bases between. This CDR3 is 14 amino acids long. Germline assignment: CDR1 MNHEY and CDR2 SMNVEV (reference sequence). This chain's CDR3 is CASSTWGRTDTQYF. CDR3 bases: TGTGCCAGCAGCACCTGGGGGCGCACAGATACGCAGTATTTT.

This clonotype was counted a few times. CDR3 residues: CASSEMGGPYGYTF. The CDR3 nucleotides are TGTGCCAGCAGTGAAATGGGCGGACCCTATGGCTACACCTTC. The chain is built from TRBV2 and TRBJ1-2; unclear D gene. Germline-derived CDR1 and CDR2 are SNHLY and FYNNEI. The CDR3 has 14 amino acids. Trimming took 2 bases from V and 4 from J, leaving 11 bases between them.

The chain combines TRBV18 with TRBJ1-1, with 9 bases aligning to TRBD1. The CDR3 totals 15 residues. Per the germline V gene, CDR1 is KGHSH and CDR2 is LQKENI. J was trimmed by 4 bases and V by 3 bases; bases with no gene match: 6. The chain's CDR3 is CASSPETGGFTEAFF. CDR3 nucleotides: TGTGCCAGCTCACCCGAGACAGGGGGTTTCACTGAAGCTTTCTTT.

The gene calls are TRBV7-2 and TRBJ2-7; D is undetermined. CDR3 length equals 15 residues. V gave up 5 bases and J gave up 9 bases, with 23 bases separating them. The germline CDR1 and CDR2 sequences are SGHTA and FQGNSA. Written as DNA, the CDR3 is TGTGCCAGCAGCACCGATGGTAGAACCCACTCGGGGCAGTACTTC. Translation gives CASSTDGRTHSGQYF.

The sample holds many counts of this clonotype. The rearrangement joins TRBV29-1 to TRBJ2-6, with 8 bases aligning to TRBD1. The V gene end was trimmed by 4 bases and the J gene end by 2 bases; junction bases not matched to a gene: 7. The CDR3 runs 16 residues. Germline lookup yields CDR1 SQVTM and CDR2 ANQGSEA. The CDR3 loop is CSVVADRVAGANVLTF. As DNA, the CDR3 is TGCAGCGTTGTGGCGGACAGGGTGGCTGGGGCCAACGTCCTGACTTTC.

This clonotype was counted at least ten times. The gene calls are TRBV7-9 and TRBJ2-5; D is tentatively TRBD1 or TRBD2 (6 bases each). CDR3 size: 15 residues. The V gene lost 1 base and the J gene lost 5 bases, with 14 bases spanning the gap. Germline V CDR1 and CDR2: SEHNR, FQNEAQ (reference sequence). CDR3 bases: TGTGCCAGCAGCTTAGGGGGGCGCGGGGTCGAGACCCAGTACTTC. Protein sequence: CASSLGGRGVETQYF. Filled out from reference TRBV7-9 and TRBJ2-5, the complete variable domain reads DTGVSQNPRHKITKRGQNVTFRCDPISEHNRLYWYRQTLGQGPEFLTYFQNEAQLEKSRLLSDRFSAERPKGSFSTLEIQRTEQGDSAMYLCASSLGGRGVETQYFGPGTRLLVL.

The CDR3: CASSIGGGVGNQPQHF. The CDR3 DNA follows: TGTGCCAGTAGTATAGGTGGAGGGGTTGGCAATCAGCCCCAGCATTTT. This chain links TRBV19 with TRBJ1-5, with TRBD1 as a possible D gene (5 bases). The germline V and J ends were trimmed by 1 base and 2 bases, with 12 bases remaining between them. The V gene's germline CDR1 is LNHDA and CDR2 SQIVND (reference sequence). The CDR3 has 16 amino acids.

The CDR3, as DNA: TGTGCCAGCAGTCCGCCGAGGGGAGCAGATACGCAGTATTTT. It is translated as CASSPPRGADTQYF. This chain connects TRBV27 to TRBJ2-3; D may be TRBD1 or TRBD2 (5 bases each). Germline V gene lookup returns CDR1 MNHEY and CDR2 SMNVEV (reference sequence). With 5 bases removed from V and 4 bases from J, the gap between germline ends came to 13 bases. This CDR3 has 14 amino acids.

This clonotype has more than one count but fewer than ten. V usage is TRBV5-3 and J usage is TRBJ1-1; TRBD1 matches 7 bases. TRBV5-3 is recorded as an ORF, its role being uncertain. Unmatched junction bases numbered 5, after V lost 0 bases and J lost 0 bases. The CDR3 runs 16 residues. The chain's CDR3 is CARSLEQGMMNTEAFF. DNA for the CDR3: TGTGCCAGAAGCTTGGAACAGGGGATGATGAACACTGAAGCTTTCTTT.

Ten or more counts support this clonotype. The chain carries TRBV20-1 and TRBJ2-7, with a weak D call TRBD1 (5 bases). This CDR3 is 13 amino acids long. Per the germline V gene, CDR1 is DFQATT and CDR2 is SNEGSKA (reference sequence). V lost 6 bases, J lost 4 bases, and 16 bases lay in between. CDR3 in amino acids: CSATPGSSYEQYF. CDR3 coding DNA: TGCAGTGCGACTCCAGGGTCTTCTTACGAGCAGTACTTC.

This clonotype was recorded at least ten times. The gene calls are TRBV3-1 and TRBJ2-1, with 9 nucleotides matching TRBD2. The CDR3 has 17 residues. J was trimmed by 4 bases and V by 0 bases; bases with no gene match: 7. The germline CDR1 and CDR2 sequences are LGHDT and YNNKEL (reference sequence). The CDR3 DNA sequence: TGTGCCAGCAGCCAAGATCTTAAGCTAGCGGGGTACAATGAGCAGTTCTTC. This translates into CASSQDLKLAGYNEQFF.

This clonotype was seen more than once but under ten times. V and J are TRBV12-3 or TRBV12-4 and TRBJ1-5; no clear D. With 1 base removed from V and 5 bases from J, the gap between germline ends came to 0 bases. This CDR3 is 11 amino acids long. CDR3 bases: TGTGCCAGCAGTTTAGATCAGCCCCAGCATTTT. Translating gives CASSLDQPQHF.